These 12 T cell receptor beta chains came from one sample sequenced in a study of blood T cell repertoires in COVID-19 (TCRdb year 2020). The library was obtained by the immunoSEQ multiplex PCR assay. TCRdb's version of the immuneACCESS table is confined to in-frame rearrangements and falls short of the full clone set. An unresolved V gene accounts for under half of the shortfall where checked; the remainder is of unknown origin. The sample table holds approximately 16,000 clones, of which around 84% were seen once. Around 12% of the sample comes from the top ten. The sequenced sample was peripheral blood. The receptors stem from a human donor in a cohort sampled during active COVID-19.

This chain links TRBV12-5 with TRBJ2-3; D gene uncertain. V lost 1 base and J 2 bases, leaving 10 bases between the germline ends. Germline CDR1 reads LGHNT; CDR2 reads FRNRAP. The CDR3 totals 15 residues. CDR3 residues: CASGLDRVLTDTQYF. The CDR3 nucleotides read TGTGCTAGTGGTTTGGACCGGGTCCTCACAGATACGCAGTATTTT.

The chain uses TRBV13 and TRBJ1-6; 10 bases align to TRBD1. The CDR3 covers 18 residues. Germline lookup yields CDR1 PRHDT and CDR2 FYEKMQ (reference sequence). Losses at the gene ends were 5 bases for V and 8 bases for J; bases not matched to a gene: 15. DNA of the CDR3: TGTGCCAGCAGCCCCCAATCAAAGACAGGGGGCGGTTATTCACCCCTCCACTTT. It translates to CASSPQSKTGGGYSPLHF.

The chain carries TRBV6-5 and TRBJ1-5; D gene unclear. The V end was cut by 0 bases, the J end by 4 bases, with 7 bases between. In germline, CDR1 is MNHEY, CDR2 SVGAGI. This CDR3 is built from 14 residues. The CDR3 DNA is TGTGCCAGCAGTTACTCTGGGAGGAATCAGCCCCAGCATTTT. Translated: CASSYSGRNQPQHF.

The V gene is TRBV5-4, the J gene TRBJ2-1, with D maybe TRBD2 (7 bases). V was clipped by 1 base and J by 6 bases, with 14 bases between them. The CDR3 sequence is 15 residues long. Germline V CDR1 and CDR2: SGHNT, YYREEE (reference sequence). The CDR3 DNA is TGTGCCAGCAGCTTGAGGAGGGGGGGAGGCAATGAGCAGTTCTTC. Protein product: CASSLRRGGGNEQFF.

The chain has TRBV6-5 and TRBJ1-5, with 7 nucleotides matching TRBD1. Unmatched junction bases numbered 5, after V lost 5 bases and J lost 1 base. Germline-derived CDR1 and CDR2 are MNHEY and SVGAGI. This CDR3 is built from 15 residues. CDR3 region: CASSHDRASNQPQHF. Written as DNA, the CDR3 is TGTGCCAGCAGTCACGACAGGGCGAGCAATCAGCCCCAGCATTTT.

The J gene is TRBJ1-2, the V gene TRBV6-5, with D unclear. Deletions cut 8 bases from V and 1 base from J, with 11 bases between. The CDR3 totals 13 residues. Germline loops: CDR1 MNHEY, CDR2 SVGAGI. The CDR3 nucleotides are TGTGCCAGCGGACTTGAGAGTAACTATGGCTACACCTTC. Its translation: CASGLESNYGYTF.

The CDR3, as DNA: TGCGCCAGCAGCCAAGATTCAGGGGGTATAGATGGAAACACCATATATTTT. As protein: CASSQDSGGIDGNTIYF. V is TRBV4-3 and J is TRBJ1-3; 7 bases are a match to TRBD1. Trimming cost V 0 bases and J 3 bases; bases outside gene matches: 8. Germline V gene sequence: CDR1 LGHNA, CDR2 YSLEER. The CDR3 extends over 17 amino acids.

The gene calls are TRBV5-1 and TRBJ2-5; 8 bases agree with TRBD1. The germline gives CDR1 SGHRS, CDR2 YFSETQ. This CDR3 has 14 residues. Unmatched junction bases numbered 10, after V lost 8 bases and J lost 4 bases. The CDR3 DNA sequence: TGCGCCAGTAATTATAGGACAGGGAGAGAGACCCAGTACTTC. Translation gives CASNYRTGRETQYF.

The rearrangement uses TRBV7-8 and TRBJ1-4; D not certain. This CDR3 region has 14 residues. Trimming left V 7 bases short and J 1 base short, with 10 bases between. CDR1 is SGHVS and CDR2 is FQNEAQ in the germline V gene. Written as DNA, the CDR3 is TGTGCCAGCAACCGTGGAGGAACTAATGAAAAACTGTTTTTT. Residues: CASNRGGTNEKLFF.

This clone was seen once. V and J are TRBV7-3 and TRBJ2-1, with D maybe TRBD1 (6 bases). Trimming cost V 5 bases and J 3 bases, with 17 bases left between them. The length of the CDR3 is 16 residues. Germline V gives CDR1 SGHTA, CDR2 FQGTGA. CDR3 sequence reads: CASSLLGGQSYNEQFF. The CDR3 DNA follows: TGTGCCAGCAGCCTCCTAGGCGGACAGAGCTACAATGAGCAGTTCTTC.

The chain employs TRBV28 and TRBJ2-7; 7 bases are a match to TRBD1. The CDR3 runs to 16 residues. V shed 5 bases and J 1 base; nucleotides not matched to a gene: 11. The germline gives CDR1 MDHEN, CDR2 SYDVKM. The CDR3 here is CASSLYPEQGSYEQYF. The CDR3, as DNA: TGTGCCAGCAGTCTTTACCCGGAACAGGGGTCCTACGAGCAGTACTTC.

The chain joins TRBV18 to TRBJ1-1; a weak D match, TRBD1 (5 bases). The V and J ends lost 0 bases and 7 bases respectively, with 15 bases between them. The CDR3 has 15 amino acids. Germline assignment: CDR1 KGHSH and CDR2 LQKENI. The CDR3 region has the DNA TGTGCCAGCTCACCACCGTGGGGGGAAACGGTTGAAGCTTTCTTT. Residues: CASSPPWGETVEAFF.